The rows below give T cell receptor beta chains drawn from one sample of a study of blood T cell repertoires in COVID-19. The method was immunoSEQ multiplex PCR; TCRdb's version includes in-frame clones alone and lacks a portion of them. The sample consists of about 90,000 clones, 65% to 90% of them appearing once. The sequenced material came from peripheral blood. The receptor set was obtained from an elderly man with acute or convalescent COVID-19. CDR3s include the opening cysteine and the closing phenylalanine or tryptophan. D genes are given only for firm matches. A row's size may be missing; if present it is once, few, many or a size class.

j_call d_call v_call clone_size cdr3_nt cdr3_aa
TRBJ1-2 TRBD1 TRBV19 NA TGTGCCAGTACCTGGGACAGAACACGCAAGAATGGCTACACCTTC CASTWDRTRKNGYTF
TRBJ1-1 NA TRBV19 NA TGTGCCAGTAGTGTGACAGGAATGAACACTGAAGCTTTCTTT CASSVTGMNTEAFF
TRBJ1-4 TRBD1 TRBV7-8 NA TGTGCCAGCAGCATAACAGGGGGCTTCGATGAAAAACTGTTTTTT CASSITGGFDEKLFF
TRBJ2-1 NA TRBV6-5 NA TGTGCCAGCAGTCCCCGACTAGATTATGAGCAGTTCTTC CASSPRLDYEQFF
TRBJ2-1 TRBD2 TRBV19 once TGTGCCAGTAGTATAAGGGGAGGGGCAGTTCCAGACCCATACAATGAGCAGTTCTTC CASSIRGGAVPDPYNEQFF
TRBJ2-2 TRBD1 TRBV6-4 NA TGTGCCAGCAAGGGACAGGGGCACACCGGGGAGCTGTTTTTT CASKGQGHTGELFF
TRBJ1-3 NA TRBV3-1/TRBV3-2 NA TGTGCCAGCAGCCACGCGAAGGACGCGGGAGGAAACACCATATATTTT CASSHAKDAGGNTIYF
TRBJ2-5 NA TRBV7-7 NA TGTGCTAGCAGCTCCGACGGGTTATCCCAAGAGACCCAGTACTTC CASSSDGLSQETQYF
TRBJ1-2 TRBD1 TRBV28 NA TGTGCCAGCAGCCCGCGGGGGACAGGGGGTAACTATGGCTACACCTTC CASSPRGTGGNYGYTF
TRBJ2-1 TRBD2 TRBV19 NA TGTGCCAGTAGTATAGCACTAGCGGGAGGGGCTGAGCAGTTCTTC CASSIALAGGAEQFF